These T cell receptor beta chains were read from a single sample in a study of blood T cells in healthy people across ages. TCRdb re-derived calls from the 5' RACE reads in MiXCR, one entry per CDR3 protein. This table has around 1,700,000 distinct CDR3 sequences, roughly 27% appearing once. Sequenced: blood. Source of these receptors: a young woman in good health. The CDR3 runs from the conserved cysteine through the conserved F or W. D genes are given only for firm matches. Part of the rows lack a size; the others show once, few, many or a class for expanded clones.

CDR3 protein: CASSFTPGEQYF; CDR3 DNA: TGTGCCAGCAGCTTCACTCCGGGAGAGCAGTACTTC; J gene: TRBJ2-7; V gene: TRBV11-2; clone size: few; D gene: NA
CDR3 protein: CASSLPPLNTEAFF; CDR3 DNA: TGTGCCAGCAGCTTGCCCCCCTTGAACACTGAAGCTTTCTTT; J gene: TRBJ1-1; V gene: TRBV7-2; clone size: NA; D gene: NA
CDR3 protein: CASSLEPSGGPGETQYF; CDR3 DNA: TGCGCCAGCAGCTTGGAACCTAGCGGGGGGCCGGGCGAGACCCAGTACTTC; J gene: TRBJ2-5; V gene: TRBV5-1; clone size: NA; D gene: TRBD2
CDR3 protein: CAISTGNTEAFF; CDR3 DNA: TGTGCCATCAGTACGGGGAACACTGAAGCTTTCTTT; J gene: TRBJ1-1; V gene: TRBV10-3; clone size: NA; D gene: NA
CDR3 protein: CSVMNTEAFF; CDR3 DNA: TGCAGCGTCATGAACACTGAAGCTTTCTTT; J gene: TRBJ1-1; V gene: TRBV29-1; clone size: many; D gene: NA
CDR3 protein: CASRVGGYNEQFF; CDR3 DNA: TGCGCCAGCAGAGTCGGCGGTTACAATGAGCAGTTCTTC; J gene: TRBJ2-1; V gene: TRBV5-1; clone size: NA; D gene: NA
CDR3 protein: CASSARRSSYNEQFF; CDR3 DNA: TGCGCCAGCTCGGCGCGGAGGAGCTCCTACAATGAGCAGTTCTTC; J gene: TRBJ2-1; V gene: TRBV5-1; clone size: many; D gene: NA
CDR3 protein: CASSSSDQTGSYEQYF; CDR3 DNA: TGCGCCAGCAGCTCATCGGACCAGACAGGTTCCTACGAGCAGTACTTC; J gene: TRBJ2-7; V gene: TRBV5-1; clone size: many; D gene: NA
CDR3 protein: CARGGVGYGNEQFF; CDR3 DNA: TGTGCCAGAGGAGGTGTAGGGTATGGCAATGAGCAGTTCTTC; J gene: TRBJ2-1; V gene: TRBV2; clone size: NA; D gene: NA
CDR3 protein: CSVDTGRGTEAFF; CDR3 DNA: TGCAGCGTGGATACAGGACGCGGCACTGAAGCTTTCTTT; J gene: TRBJ1-1; V gene: TRBV29-1; clone size: NA; D gene: NA
CDR3 protein: CASPVVVAGEANTGELFF; CDR3 DNA: TGTGCCAGCCCCGTAGTGGTAGCGGGGGAAGCGAACACCGGGGAGCTGTTTTTT; J gene: TRBJ2-2; V gene: TRBV7-8; clone size: NA; D gene: TRBD2
CDR3 protein: CASSQGQQGSDTQYF; CDR3 DNA: TGCGCCAGCAGCCAAGGACAGCAGGGCTCAGATACGCAGTATTTT; J gene: TRBJ2-3; V gene: TRBV4-1; clone size: NA; D gene: NA
CDR3 protein: CASSAGATGGGNEQFF; CDR3 DNA: TGCGCCAGCAGCGCTGGAGCGACAGGAGGTGGCAATGAGCAGTTCTTC; J gene: TRBJ2-1; V gene: TRBV5-1; clone size: NA; D gene: NA
CDR3 protein: CASGPASGNNEQFF; CDR3 DNA: TGTGCCAGCGGGCCGGCTAGCGGCAACAATGAGCAGTTCTTC; J gene: TRBJ2-1; V gene: TRBV11-2; clone size: NA; D gene: TRBD2
CDR3 protein: CASSWGLAGGGINEQYF; CDR3 DNA: TGTGCCAGCAGTTGGGGACTTGCGGGAGGAGGAATCAACGAGCAGTACTTC; J gene: TRBJ2-7; V gene: TRBV6-5; clone size: many; D gene: TRBD2
CDR3 protein: CASKVTSGDYNEQFF; CDR3 DNA: TGTGCCAGCAAAGTGACTAGCGGGGACTACAATGAGCAGTTCTTC; J gene: TRBJ2-1; V gene: TRBV6-4; clone size: many; D gene: TRBD2
CDR3 protein: CSARPLAGPTDTQYF; CDR3 DNA: TGCAGTGCTAGGCCCTTAGCGGGACCCACAGATACGCAGTATTTT; J gene: TRBJ2-3; V gene: TRBV20-1; clone size: few; D gene: TRBD2
CDR3 protein: CASSLYGRTNQPQHF; CDR3 DNA: TGTGCCAGCAGTTTATATGGGAGAACCAATCAGCCCCAGCATTTT; J gene: TRBJ1-5; V gene: TRBV28; clone size: NA; D gene: NA
CDR3 protein: CASSLNAVGAFF; CDR3 DNA: TGTGCCAGCAGCTTGAACGCAGTCGGGGCTTTCTTT; J gene: TRBJ1-1; V gene: TRBV7-9; clone size: few; D gene: NA
CDR3 protein: CASSQDLGRGSYEQYF; CDR3 DNA: TGCGCCAGCAGCCAAGATCTTGGCAGGGGCTCCTACGAGCAGTACTTC; J gene: TRBJ2-7; V gene: TRBV4-3; clone size: many; D gene: NA
CDR3 protein: CASSSNRGGRNQPQHF; CDR3 DNA: TGTGCCAGCAGCTCCAACCGAGGGGGGCGCAATCAGCCCCAGCATTTT; J gene: TRBJ1-5; V gene: TRBV27; clone size: NA; D gene: NA
CDR3 protein: CAIWDPGSETQYF; CDR3 DNA: TGTGCCATCTGGGACCCTGGCAGCGAGACCCAGTACTTC; J gene: TRBJ2-5; V gene: TRBV10-3; clone size: few; D gene: NA
CDR3 protein: CASSQAGGALEQYF; CDR3 DNA: TGTGCCAGCAGCCAGGCTGGAGGGGCCCTGGAGCAGTACTTC; J gene: TRBJ2-4; V gene: TRBV3-1; clone size: NA; D gene: NA
CDR3 protein: CATRDSPGRHYDEQFF; CDR3 DNA: TGTGCCACCAGGGATAGTCCGGGACGGCACTACGATGAGCAGTTCTTC; J gene: TRBJ2-1; V gene: TRBV15; clone size: NA; D gene: NA
CDR3 protein: CSVTDGSSYNEQFF; CDR3 DNA: TGCAGCGTGACCGACGGGAGCTCCTACAATGAGCAGTTCTTC; J gene: TRBJ2-1; V gene: TRBV29-1; clone size: few; D gene: NA
CDR3 protein: CAISDRAPSNYGYTF; CDR3 DNA: TGTGCCATCAGTGACAGGGCCCCCTCTAACTATGGCTACACCTTC; J gene: TRBJ1-2; V gene: TRBV10-3; clone size: many; D gene: NA
CDR3 protein: CASSPARLAATDTQYF; CDR3 DNA: TGTGCCAGCAGTCCCGCTCGGCTAGCGGCCACAGATACGCAGTATTTT; J gene: TRBJ2-3; V gene: TRBV12-3/TRBV12-4; clone size: few; D gene: TRBD2
CDR3 protein: CASSPVDTYGYTF; CDR3 DNA: TGTGCCAGCTCACCGGTAGATACTTATGGCTACACCTTC; J gene: TRBJ1-2; V gene: TRBV18; clone size: many; D gene: NA
CDR3 protein: CATSRDRYNEQFF; CDR3 DNA: TGTGCCACCTCTCGGGACAGATACAATGAGCAGTTCTTC; J gene: TRBJ2-1; V gene: TRBV7-9; clone size: NA; D gene: TRBD1
CDR3 protein: CASSYSTTYGYTF; CDR3 DNA: TGTGCCAGCAGTTACTCGACGACCTATGGCTACACCTTC; J gene: TRBJ1-2; V gene: TRBV6-6; clone size: NA; D gene: NA
CDR3 protein: CASSPDNDYGYTF; CDR3 DNA: TGTGCCAGCAGCCCGGACAATGACTATGGCTACACCTTC; J gene: TRBJ1-2; V gene: TRBV7-2; clone size: many; D gene: NA
CDR3 protein: CASGDRRGANEKLFF; CDR3 DNA: TGCGCCAGCGGGGATAGGCGGGGAGCTAATGAAAAACTGTTTTTT; J gene: TRBJ1-4; V gene: TRBV10-2; clone size: NA; D gene: NA
CDR3 protein: CASSQDLGQGAHF; CDR3 DNA: TGCGCCAGCAGCCAAGATCTCGGACAGGGGGCCCACTTT; J gene: TRBJ1-6; V gene: TRBV4-3; clone size: NA; D gene: TRBD1
CDR3 protein: CSAPSGAPRNEQYF; CDR3 DNA: TGCAGTGCTCCGTCGGGGGCTCCACGCAATGAGCAGTACTTC; J gene: TRBJ2-4; V gene: TRBV20-1; clone size: NA; D gene: NA
CDR3 protein: CAISEVTGVYEQYF; CDR3 DNA: TGTGCCATCAGTGAGGTGACAGGGGTCTACGAGCAGTACTTC; J gene: TRBJ2-7; V gene: TRBV10-3; clone size: many; D gene: TRBD1
CDR3 protein: CASTTGRGYTF; CDR3 DNA: TGTGCCAGTACTACGGGTCGTGGCTACACCTTC; J gene: TRBJ1-2; V gene: TRBV19; clone size: NA; D gene: NA
CDR3 protein: CASSSPPTGYQPHF; CDR3 DNA: TGTGCCAGCAGTTCCCCCCCGACAGGCTATCAGCCCCATTTT; J gene: TRBJ1-5; V gene: TRBV28; clone size: NA; D gene: NA
CDR3 protein: CASSQSTGGGNEQFF; CDR3 DNA: TGTGCCAGCAGCCAGAGCACTGGCGGGGGCAATGAGCAGTTCTTC; J gene: TRBJ2-1; V gene: TRBV4-2; clone size: few; D gene: TRBD2
CDR3 protein: CASSYGLAGGFLSYNEQYF; CDR3 DNA: TGTGCCAGCAGTTACGGACTAGCGGGAGGGTTTTTATCCTACAATGAGCAGTACTTC; J gene: TRBJ2-7; V gene: TRBV6-2/TRBV6-3; clone size: NA; D gene: TRBD2
CDR3 protein: CSAKTLREGPYEQYF; CDR3 DNA: TGCAGTGCTAAGACCCTCCGGGAGGGACCTTACGAGCAGTACTTC; J gene: TRBJ2-7; V gene: TRBV20-1; clone size: many; D gene: TRBD2
CDR3 protein: CASRPGGENSPLHF; CDR3 DNA: TGTGCCAGCAGACCAGGGGGTGAAAATTCACCCCTCCACTTT; J gene: TRBJ1-6; V gene: TRBV6-6; clone size: NA; D gene: TRBD1
CDR3 protein: CAISESRGPEQYF; CDR3 DNA: TGTGCCATCAGTGAGTCGAGAGGGCCCGAGCAGTACTTC; J gene: TRBJ2-7; V gene: TRBV10-3; clone size: NA; D gene: NA
CDR3 protein: CSARVPGYFSDGYTF; CDR3 DNA: TGCAGTGCTAGAGTTCCAGGGTACTTTTCGGATGGCTACACCTTC; J gene: TRBJ1-2; V gene: TRBV20-1; clone size: few; D gene: NA
CDR3 protein: CASSRLGTGTFSEQYF; CDR3 DNA: TGTGCCAGCAGCCGACTAGGGACAGGGACCTTCTCTGAGCAGTACTTC; J gene: TRBJ2-4; V gene: TRBV3-1; clone size: few; D gene: TRBD1
CDR3 protein: CASSPGLAGGGTDTQYF; CDR3 DNA: TGCGCCAGCAGCCCCGGACTAGCGGGAGGCGGCACAGATACGCAGTATTTT; J gene: TRBJ2-3; V gene: TRBV5-1; clone size: NA; D gene: TRBD2
CDR3 protein: CAISVADQETQYF; CDR3 DNA: TGTGCCATCAGTGTAGCGGATCAAGAGACCCAGTACTTC; J gene: TRBJ2-5; V gene: TRBV10-3; clone size: many; D gene: NA
CDR3 protein: CAISMDREHEQYF; CDR3 DNA: TGTGCCATCAGCATGGACAGGGAACACGAGCAGTACTTC; J gene: TRBJ2-7; V gene: TRBV10-3; clone size: many; D gene: TRBD1
CDR3 protein: CASSGGEEETQYF; CDR3 DNA: TGTGCCAGCTCCGGGGGCGAGGAAGAGACCCAGTACTTC; J gene: TRBJ2-5; V gene: TRBV18; clone size: NA; D gene: NA
CDR3 protein: CASREQGSTRELFF; CDR3 DNA: TGTGCCAGCAGAGAACAGGGTTCCACGAGGGAGCTGTTTTTT; J gene: TRBJ2-2; V gene: TRBV28; clone size: few; D gene: NA
CDR3 protein: CAISESKGRDYGYTF; CDR3 DNA: TGTGCCATCAGTGAGTCTAAGGGCAGGGACTATGGCTACACCTTC; J gene: TRBJ1-2; V gene: TRBV10-3; clone size: NA; D gene: NA
CDR3 protein: CSARDKGPQHF; CDR3 DNA: TGCAGTGCTAGAGACAAAGGGCCCCAGCATTTT; J gene: TRBJ1-5; V gene: TRBV20-1; clone size: few; D gene: NA